The next 18 T cell receptor beta chains were all read from a single sample in a study of blood T cell repertoires in COVID-19. Profiled with immunoSEQ multiplex PCR; TCRdb holds only in-frame clones, not every one. The sample lists roughly 180,000 clones, approximately 79% occurring once. The sample taken for sequencing was peripheral blood. Receptors were obtained from a man in his 60s with active or convalescent COVID-19.

The chain links TRBV24-1 to TRBJ1-6, with D tentatively TRBD1 (5 bases). V gave up 0 bases and J gave up 7 bases, with 15 bases separating them. CDR3 length: 17 residues. Looked up from germline, CDR1 is KGHDR and CDR2 is SFDVKD. This chain's CDR3 is CATSDLGRTRGNSPLHF. The DNA for the CDR3 is TGTGCCACCAGTGATTTGGGGCGGACTCGGGGGAATTCACCCCTCCACTTT.

V usage is TRBV7-6 and J usage is TRBJ2-1; D might be TRBD2 (5 bases). Trimming cost V 5 bases and J 12 bases, with 11 bases left between them. The germline gives CDR1 SGHVS, CDR2 FNYEAQ. This CDR3 region has 11 residues. The CDR3, as DNA: TGTGCCAGCAGCCACGGGGTGGGGCAGTTCTTC. Its translation: CASSHGVGQFF.

The V call is TRBV13, the J call TRBJ2-5; D is unclear. Germline loops: CDR1 PRHDT, CDR2 FYEKMQ (reference sequence). This CDR3 is 14 amino acids long. V lost 2 bases, J lost 2 bases, and 9 bases lay in between. CDR3 DNA: TGTGCCAGCAGCTTATATACTAATCAAGAGACCCAGTACTTC. As protein: CASSLYTNQETQYF.

The chain uses TRBV11-2 and TRBJ2-7; D is perhaps TRBD1 (5 bases). Deletions cut 5 bases from V and 1 base from J, with 15 bases between. CDR1 is SGHAT, CDR2 FQNNGV, per germline. The length of the CDR3 is 15 residues. The CDR3 region is CASSILPGMSYEQYF. DNA for the CDR3: TGTGCCAGCAGCATACTTCCAGGGATGTCCTACGAGCAGTACTTC.

V is TRBV7-6 and J is TRBJ2-4; no definite D call. Germline loops: CDR1 SGHVS, CDR2 FNYEAQ. CDR3 length equals 17 residues. Deletions cut 1 base from V and 2 bases from J, with 15 bases between. The CDR3 protein is CASSLDDPSGTKNIQYF. CDR3 nucleotides: TGTGCCAGCAGCTTAGATGACCCATCGGGTACCAAAAACATTCAGTACTTC.

The chain has TRBV6-5 and TRBJ2-7, with 10 positions matching TRBD1. V was pared by 3 bases and J by 5 bases, with 10 bases of the junction left unmatched. CDR1 and CDR2 from the germline V gene are MNHEY and SVGAGI. The CDR3 sequence is 16 residues long. The CDR3 DNA sequence: TGTGCCAGCAGTTATCCACCGGGACAGGGGAGAAACGAGCAGTACTTC. Amino acid sequence: CASSYPPGQGRNEQYF.

This clone was seen more than once but under ten times. The genes are TRBV7-9 and TRBJ2-1; D possibly corresponds to TRBD2 (6 bases). The germline gives CDR1 SEHNR, CDR2 FQNEAQ (reference sequence). This CDR3 is 18 amino acids long. V was cut by 0 bases and J by 6 bases, with 21 bases left in between. CDR3 amino acids: CASSLARGGLPYANEQFF. The CDR3 DNA reads TGTGCCAGCAGCTTAGCTAGAGGAGGACTACCTTATGCCAATGAGCAGTTCTTC. The whole variable domain, filled in from reference TRBV7-9 and TRBJ2-1, reads DTGVSQNPRHKITKRGQNVTFRCDPISEHNRLYWYRQTLGQGPEFLTYFQNEAQLEKSRLLSDRFSAERPKGSFSTLEIQRTEQGDSAMYLCASSLARGGLPYANEQFFGPGTRLTVL.

CDR3 bases: TGTGCCAGCAGCCCGCCGGGGGAATGGTATAGCAATCAGCCCCAGCATTTT. It translates to CASSPPGEWYSNQPQHF. The chain recombines TRBV6-2 or TRBV6-3 with TRBJ1-5, with D maybe TRBD1 (5 bases). The CDR3 has 17 amino acids. The germline CDR1 and CDR2 sequences are MNHEY and SVGEGT. V lost 6 bases to trimming and J lost 0 bases, with 18 bases between them.

The chain carries TRBV2 and TRBJ1-4; TRBD1 aligns across 8 bases. V shed 4 bases, J shed 7 bases, and the junction held 5 bases outside the gene matches. The CDR3 extends over 14 amino acids. Per the germline V gene, CDR1 is SNHLY and CDR2 is FYNNEI. CDR3 DNA: TGTGCCAGCAGTGGGCAGGGGGCAGGTGAAAAACTGTTTTTT. Amino acid sequence: CASSGQGAGEKLFF.

The V call is TRBV19, the J call TRBJ1-6; 8 bases align to TRBD1. V lost 5 bases to trimming and J lost 7 bases; unmatched junction nucleotides: 7. The CDR3 spans 15 residues. Germline V CDR1 and CDR2: LNHDA, SQIVND (reference sequence). This chain's CDR3 is CASSPQTGGNSPLHF. CDR3 bases: TGTGCCAGTAGTCCCCAAACAGGGGGGAATTCACCCCTCCACTTT.

This clone was seen only a few times. The chain has TRBV19 and TRBJ1-5, with 9 nucleotides matching TRBD1. The CDR3 spans 14 residues. Germline assignment: CDR1 LNHDA and CDR2 SQIVND (reference sequence). Trimming took 6 bases from V and 5 from J; bases not matched to a gene: 5. CDR3 sequence: CASSYRTGDQPQHF. The CDR3 DNA is TGTGCCAGTAGCTACCGGACAGGGGATCAGCCCCAGCATTTT.

V gene TRBV3-1 (or the pseudogene TRBV3-2) combines with J gene TRBJ1-2, with D uncertain. V shed 0 bases and J shed 7 bases, with 12 bases lying between them. Germline V gene lookup returns CDR1 LGHDT and CDR2 YNNKEL (reference sequence). This CDR3 has 14 residues. The CDR3 here is CASSQDNTGSGYTF. CDR3 DNA: TGTGCCAGCAGCCAAGACAATACGGGGTCTGGCTACACCTTC.

The genes are TRBV5-1 and TRBJ2-7, with TRBD2 matching 12 bases. Germline CDR1 SGHRS, CDR2 YFSETQ. The CDR3 consists of 14 residues. V shed 6 bases and J 5 bases; nucleotides not matched to a gene: 6. CDR3 in DNA: TGCGCCAGCACCCCGACTAGCGGGAGTCACGAGCAGTACTTC. Amino acid sequence: CASTPTSGSHEQYF.

This clone has just a few counts. The chain has TRBV5-5 and TRBJ2-7, with 8 bases that match TRBD2. The CDR3 is 14 residues long. V was clipped by 4 bases and J by 5 bases; unmatched bases: 8. Germline V gene sequence: CDR1 SGHKS, CDR2 YYEKEE (reference sequence). Here the CDR3 reads CASSPRSGIDEQYF. CDR3 DNA sequence: TGTGCCAGCAGCCCGCGTAGCGGGATCGACGAGCAGTACTTC.

This rearrangement joins TRBV5-4 to TRBJ1-3, with 8 bases matching TRBD1. V was pared by 4 bases and J by 3 bases, with 3 bases of the junction left unmatched. The CDR3 runs to 14 residues. Germline V gene lookup returns CDR1 SGHNT and CDR2 YYREEE (reference sequence). DNA for the CDR3: TGTGCCAGCAGCAGGACAGGGCTTGGAAACACCATATATTTT. Amino acids: CASSRTGLGNTIYF. The full variable domain, its missing parts supplied by reference TRBV5-4 and TRBJ1-3, is ETGVTQSPTHLIKTRGQQVTLRCSSQSGHNTVSWYQQALGQGPQFIFQYYREEENGRGNFPPRFSGLQFPNYSSELNVNALELDDSALYLCASSRTGLGNTIYFGEGSWLTVV.

This sequence joins TRBV7-3 and TRBJ1-1, with TRBD1 identical over 8 bases. This CDR3 contains 11 residues. CDR1 and CDR2 from the germline V gene are SGHTA and FQGTGA. The CDR3 spells CLAGGVAEAFF. In DNA, the CDR3 is TGTCTCGCAGGGGGCGTCGCTGAAGCTTTCTTT.

This chain links TRBV12-3 or TRBV12-4 with TRBJ2-1; no definite D call. This CDR3 comprises 11 residues. V gave up 6 bases and J gave up 4 bases, with 4 bases separating them. The CDR3 DNA sequence: TGTGCCAGCAGCAATTACAATGAGCAGTTCTTC. It translates to CASSNYNEQFF.

The rearrangement joins TRBV5-4 to TRBJ1-2; TRBD1 matches 8 bases. The CDR3 loop spans 15 amino acids. After removal of 6 bases from V and 0 bases from J, the junction contained 7 bases not matched to a gene. Germline CDR1 is SGHNT and CDR2 is YYREEE (reference sequence). This chain's CDR3 is CASTPGQATNYGYTF. DNA for the CDR3: TGTGCCAGCACCCCGGGACAGGCGACTAACTATGGCTACACCTTC.